The 21 T cell receptor beta chains in this list originate from one sample, sequenced in a study of blood T cell repertoires in COVID-19. Libraries were prepared by immunoSEQ multiplex PCR; TCRdb keeps only in-frame clonotypes and omits some of them. The repertoire holds roughly 230,000 clones, with roughly 84% as singletons. Specimen: peripheral blood. These receptors were collected from a woman between 45 and 60 years old with acute or convalescent COVID-19.

The rearrangement joins TRBV24-1 to TRBJ1-4; 7 bases match TRBD1. Germline values: CDR1 KGHDR, CDR2 SFDVKD. The CDR3 covers 16 residues. J lost 5 bases, V lost 3 bases, and 8 bases had no gene match. As DNA, the CDR3 is TGTGCCACCAGTGATCCCCGACAGGGAAGGAATGAAAAACTGTTTTTT. Its translation: CATSDPRQGRNEKLFF.

The chain employs TRBV6-5 and TRBJ1-1, with D perhaps TRBD1 (5 bases). CDR1 MNHEY and CDR2 SVGAGI come from the germline V gene. Trimming removed 7 bases from V and 1 base from J, with 13 bases in between. The CDR3 consists of 14 residues. Here the CDR3 DNA reads TGTGCCAGCACTATACGGGGGGGGAACACTGAAGCTTTCTTT. Translating it yields CASTIRGGNTEAFF.

The rearrangement links TRBV5-4 to TRBJ2-3; TRBD2 agrees at 10 bases. This CDR3 has 16 amino acids. V trimming: 0 bases; J trimming: 6 bases; junction bases outside the gene matches: 7. Germline values: CDR1 SGHNT, CDR2 YYREEE (reference sequence). The CDR3 sequence: CASSLALAGEMDTQYF. The CDR3, as DNA: TGTGCCAGCAGCTTGGCCCTAGCGGGGGAAATGGATACGCAGTATTTT.

The chain is built from TRBV5-1 and TRBJ1-4; weak D call: TRBD1 (5 bases). The V gene lost 3 bases and the J gene lost 7 bases, with 13 bases spanning the gap. This CDR3 is built from 14 residues. Germline V gene sequence: CDR1 SGHRS, CDR2 YFSETQ. This CDR3 reads CASSSALGPEKLFF. CDR3 nucleotides: TGCGCCAGCAGCTCGGCCCTGGGGCCTGAAAAACTGTTTTTT.

This rearrangement joins TRBV23-1 to TRBJ2-5; possible D gene TRBD1, 6 bases. TRBV23-1 is an open reading frame whose function is uncertain. The CDR3 contains 16 residues. V gave up 0 bases and J gave up 2 bases, with 13 bases separating them. CDR3 bases: TGCGCCAGCAGTCAATCCCCAGGGGTACGTCAAGAGACCCAGTACTTC. It translates to CASSQSPGVRQETQYF.

V gene TRBV5-1 combines with J gene TRBJ2-7; D is possibly TRBD2 (6 bases). The germline CDR1 and CDR2 sequences are SGHRS and YFSETQ. The CDR3 loop spans 13 amino acids. V was cut by 4 bases and J by 5 bases, with 13 bases left in between. The CDR3 DNA sequence: TGCGCCAGCAGCGCGGGACTTGCTGACGAGCAGTACTTC. Residues: CASSAGLADEQYF.

The CDR3 DNA reads as TGTGCCAGGGGCGGGATTCGTAATGAGCAGTTCTTC. Encoded protein: CARGGIRNEQFF. The V gene is TRBV5-8, the J gene TRBJ2-1; maybe TRBD2 (6 bases). In germline, CDR1 is SGHTS, CDR2 YDEGEE. V was cut by 8 bases and J by 7 bases, with 13 bases left in between. The CDR3 has 12 residues.

This rearrangement joins TRBV5-1 to TRBJ2-5; 7 bases line up with TRBD1. The CDR3 has 14 residues. Germline CDR1 reads SGHRS; CDR2 reads YFSETQ. Trimming took 0 bases from V and 1 from J; bases not matched to a gene: 0. CDR3 coding DNA: TGCGCCAGCAGCTTGGAGGGGGCCCAAGAGACCCAGTACTTC. Amino acids: CASSLEGAQETQYF.

This clone has only a few counts. The chain recombines TRBV16 with TRBJ1-2; maybe TRBD1 (6 bases). Germline CDR1 is KGHSY and CDR2 is FQNENV. Trimming removed 6 bases from V and 4 bases from J, with 12 bases in between. The CDR3 loop spans 13 amino acids. The CDR3 region has the DNA TGTGCCAGCAGTGTACAGGGCGGCTATGGCTACACCTTC. This translates into CASSVQGGYGYTF.

J is TRBJ1-5 and V is TRBV4-1; D gene uncertain. The CDR3 is 15 residues long. Trimming left V 1 base short and J 2 bases short, with 9 bases between. Germline CDR1 reads MGHRA; CDR2 reads YSYEKL. CDR3 sequence: CASSQAQEGNQPQHF. CDR3 bases: TGCGCCAGCAGCCAAGCCCAGGAGGGCAATCAGCCCCAGCATTTT.

In DNA, the CDR3 is TGTGCCAGCAGCTTCGGACTAGCGGGGGGCTATGAGCAGTTCTTC. Translation gives CASSFGLAGGYEQFF. This rearrangement joins TRBV11-3 to TRBJ2-1, with 14 bases identical to TRBD2. Per germline, CDR1 SGHNT and CDR2 YENEEA. Trimming at V came to 3 bases and at J to 8 bases, leaving 3 bases not matched to a gene. This CDR3 comprises 15 residues.

V and J are TRBV7-2 and TRBJ2-5; 9 positions agree with TRBD2. This CDR3 region has 16 residues. Germline trimming cut 2 bases from V and 2 bases from J; bases unmatched to any gene: 6. In germline, CDR1 is SGHTA, CDR2 FQGNSA. The CDR3, as DNA: TGTGCCAGCAGCTTATCCGCGGGAGGGCGACAAGAGACCCAGTACTTC. Translated, it gives CASSLSAGGRQETQYF.

The rearrangement links TRBV7-6 to TRBJ2-2, with D unclear. This CDR3 region has 15 residues. CDR1 and CDR2 (germline): SGHVS, FNYEAQ. With 4 bases removed from V and 2 bases from J, the gap between germline ends came to 11 bases. CDR3 in amino acids: CASSYPGSNTGELFF. CDR3 nucleotides: TGTGCCAGCAGCTATCCGGGTTCAAACACCGGGGAGCTGTTTTTT.

The gene calls are TRBV6-5 and TRBJ2-1, with 14 bases identical to TRBD2. CDR3 length: 14 residues. V was pared by 6 bases and J by 8 bases, with 3 bases of the junction left unmatched. The germline V gene has CDR1 MNHEY and CDR2 SVGAGI. The CDR3 sequence: CASRTSGGAYEQFF. CDR3 sequence (DNA): TGTGCCAGCAGGACTAGCGGGGGGGCTTATGAGCAGTTCTTC.

The rearrangement uses TRBV7-8 and TRBJ2-1, with 8 bases that match TRBD2. This CDR3 contains 14 residues. Germline V gene sequence: CDR1 SGHVS, CDR2 FQNEAQ. V lost 7 bases to trimming and J lost 6 bases; unmatched junction nucleotides: 8. CDR3 protein: CASKGNAGGNEQFF. DNA of the CDR3: TGTGCCAGCAAGGGTAACGCGGGAGGCAATGAGCAGTTCTTC.

This clone was observed a few times. The V gene is TRBV24-1, the J gene TRBJ1-5; D possibly corresponds to TRBD1 (5 bases). The CDR3 spans 13 residues. Germline V gene lookup returns CDR1 KGHDR and CDR2 SFDVKD. Between the trimmed V and J ends, which lost 10 bases and 0 bases, there was a span of 9 bases. CDR3 DNA: TGTGCCACGGGGGGAGATAGCAATCAGCCCCAGCATTTT. It encodes CATGGDSNQPQHF.

The chain uses TRBV28 and TRBJ1-6, with TRBD1 matching 9 bases. The V segment lost 7 bases and the J segment 13 bases; nucleotides outside the gene matches: 11. The CDR3 is 14 amino acids. Germline CDR1 MDHEN, CDR2 SYDVKM. The CDR3 DNA is TGTGCCAGCACCCGTCCCGGGACAGGGATGCCCCTCCACTTT. Its protein is CASTRPGTGMPLHF.

The chain couples TRBV28 to TRBJ2-1, with TRBD2 as a possible D gene (6 bases). CDR1 and CDR2 (germline): MDHEN, SYDVKM. V gave up 6 bases and J gave up 6 bases, with 12 bases separating them. This CDR3 comprises 13 residues. In nucleotides, the CDR3 is TGTGCCAGCAGACTTGGGGGACTCAATGAGCAGTTCTTC. This sequence encodes CASRLGGLNEQFF.

The chain employs TRBV18 and TRBJ1-3, with 9 bases aligning to TRBD1. In germline, CDR1 is KGHSH, CDR2 LQKENI. J was trimmed by 1 base and V by 5 bases; bases with no gene match: 12. The CDR3 covers 18 residues. In DNA form, the CDR3 reads TGTGCCAGCTCATGGGACAGGGAACGGGGCAGGTCTGGAAACACCATATATTTT. Translation: CASSWDRERGRSGNTIYF.

This rearrangement joins TRBV7-9 to TRBJ1-1; 7 bases fit TRBD1. The V segment lost 5 bases and the J segment 5 bases; nucleotides outside the gene matches: 8. The length of the CDR3 is 14 residues. The germline V gene has CDR1 SEHNR and CDR2 FQNEAQ (reference sequence). The CDR3 nucleotides read TGTGCCAGCAGCCCTACAGGGGAGATGACTGAAGCTTTCTTT. Protein sequence: CASSPTGEMTEAFF.

The gene calls are TRBV12-3 or TRBV12-4 and TRBJ1-3; D is ambiguous. CDR3 length equals 11 residues. Trimming stripped 5 bases from V and 8 bases from J, with 7 bases between. The CDR3 DNA is TGTGCCAGCAGTCGTCGGGACACCATATATTTT. This encodes CASSRRDTIYF.